The T cell receptor beta chain described here comes from a study of control samples from healthy donors and cancer patients. The CDR3 contains 14 residues. V lost 6 bases to trimming and J lost 5 bases; unmatched junction nucleotides: 2. Germline CDR1 reads ENHRY; CDR2 reads SYGVKD. Clones were read by immunoSEQ multiplex PCR, and TCRdb kept only the in-frame ones, dropping some. The data hold some 150,000 clones, with just under 95% observed a single time. The sequence was collected from a man in his sixties with colorectal cancer. The source material was PBMCs. This chain links TRBV10-3 with TRBJ2-2; 11 positions match TRBD1. The CDR3 sequence is CAISGTGGTGELFF. CDR3 DNA: TGTGCCATCAGCGGGACAGGGGGGACCGGGGAGCTGTTTTTT.